The rows below give T cell receptor beta chains drawn from one sample of a study of Ad26.COV2.S vaccination and SARS-CoV-2 variants. Profiled with immunoSEQ multiplex PCR; TCRdb holds only in-frame clones, not every one. The table shows hundreds of thousands of clones, with 90% occurring only once. The material sequenced was peripheral blood, taken in a trial of Ad26.COV2.S vaccine versus placebo. These receptors all stem from a person aged 18-60 years who received the Ad26.COV2.S COVID-19 vaccine or a placebo. Both conserved end residues are part of each CDR3. A D gene is named only where the DNA matches it firmly. The size field is filled for only some rows; it gives once, few, many or a size class.

v_call: TRBV7-9
clone_size: few
j_call: TRBJ1-5
d_call: -
cdr3_aa: CASSPAGAGQPQHF
cdr3_nt: TGTGCCAGCAGCCCGGCCGGGGCGGGCCAGCCCCAGCATTTT

v_call: TRBV29-1
clone_size: -
j_call: TRBJ2-1
d_call: -
cdr3_aa: CSNREGPGNEQFF
cdr3_nt: TGCAGCAATCGAGAGGGCCCGGGGAATGAGCAGTTCTTC

v_call: TRBV6-5
clone_size: -
j_call: TRBJ1-3
d_call: TRBD1
cdr3_aa: CASRPTGGSGNTIYF
cdr3_nt: TGTGCCAGCAGACCCACAGGGGGATCTGGAAACACCATATATTTT

v_call: TRBV4-3
clone_size: -
j_call: TRBJ1-4
d_call: -
cdr3_aa: CASSQSPIGEKLFF
cdr3_nt: TGCGCCAGCAGCCAGAGTCCCATTGGGGAAAAACTGTTTTTT

v_call: TRBV19
clone_size: once
j_call: TRBJ2-1
d_call: TRBD1
cdr3_aa: CASRDGTAYNEQFF
cdr3_nt: TGTGCCAGTAGGGACGGGACAGCTTACAATGAGCAGTTCTTC

v_call: TRBV7-2
clone_size: -
j_call: TRBJ1-2
d_call: -
cdr3_aa: CASSLGRGYTF
cdr3_nt: TGTGCCAGCAGCTTAGGCCGTGGCTACACCTTC

v_call: TRBV6-5
clone_size: -
j_call: TRBJ1-1
d_call: TRBD1
cdr3_aa: CASSLDRGDTEAFF
cdr3_nt: TGTGCCAGCAGTCTCGACAGGGGGGACACTGAAGCTTTCTTT

v_call: TRBV19
clone_size: few
j_call: TRBJ1-1
d_call: -
cdr3_aa: CASSQGAEAFF
cdr3_nt: TGTGCCAGTAGTCAGGGCGCTGAAGCTTTCTTT

v_call: TRBV28
clone_size: -
j_call: TRBJ2-3
d_call: TRBD2
cdr3_aa: CASSSRLAGTGTDTQYF
cdr3_nt: TGTGCCAGCAGTTCGCGACTAGCGGGTACCGGCACAGATACGCAGTATTTT

v_call: TRBV5-1
clone_size: -
j_call: TRBJ2-5
d_call: -
cdr3_aa: CASSLASETQYF
cdr3_nt: TGCGCCAGCAGCTTGGCCTCAGAGACCCAGTACTTC

v_call: TRBV6-2/TRBV6-3
clone_size: -
j_call: TRBJ2-5
d_call: -
cdr3_aa: CASSRRPLETQYF
cdr3_nt: TGTGCCAGCAGTAGGAGGCCCTTAGAGACCCAGTACTTC

v_call: TRBV28
clone_size: -
j_call: TRBJ2-2
d_call: TRBD1
cdr3_aa: CASRTGGTGELFF
cdr3_nt: TGTGCCAGTCGGACAGGGGGCACCGGGGAGCTGTTTTTT

v_call: TRBV6-2/TRBV6-3
clone_size: -
j_call: TRBJ1-1
d_call: -
cdr3_aa: CASSSFWTGRGGNTEAFF
cdr3_nt: TGTGCCAGCAGTTCCTTCTGGACGGGGAGAGGGGGGAACACTGAAGCTTTCTTT

v_call: TRBV5-1
clone_size: -
j_call: TRBJ2-1
d_call: TRBD2
cdr3_aa: CASSLALAGDDNEQFF
cdr3_nt: TGCGCCAGCAGCTTGGCACTAGCGGGAGATGATAATGAGCAGTTCTTC

v_call: TRBV28
clone_size: -
j_call: TRBJ1-4
d_call: -
cdr3_aa: CASSSGGTTNEKLFF
cdr3_nt: TGTGCCAGCAGTTCTGGGGGGACAACTAATGAAAAACTGTTTTTT

v_call: TRBV5-8
clone_size: once
j_call: TRBJ2-3
d_call: -
cdr3_aa: CASSLGRGTDTQYF
cdr3_nt: TGTGCCAGCAGCTTGGGCCGGGGCACAGATACGCAGTATTTT

v_call: TRBV27
clone_size: -
j_call: TRBJ2-7
d_call: -
cdr3_aa: CAHPGRGLILSSSYEQYF
cdr3_nt: TGTGCTCACCCTGGTCGGGGTTTGATTTTAAGTTCCTCCTACGAGCAGTACTTC

v_call: TRBV2
clone_size: few
j_call: TRBJ2-7
d_call: -
cdr3_aa: CASKGAGPPSYEQYF
cdr3_nt: TGTGCCAGCAAAGGGGCGGGTCCGCCCTCCTACGAGCAGTACTTC

v_call: TRBV4-1
clone_size: -
j_call: TRBJ2-5
d_call: -
cdr3_aa: CASSQEPGETQYF
cdr3_nt: TGCGCCAGCAGCCAAGAGCCCGGAGAGACCCAGTACTTC

v_call: TRBV15
clone_size: -
j_call: TRBJ1-2
d_call: TRBD1
cdr3_aa: CATSRDPRGGSYGYTF
cdr3_nt: TGTGCCACCAGCAGAGACCCCAGGGGGGGCTCCTATGGCTACACCTTC

v_call: TRBV30
clone_size: -
j_call: TRBJ1-2
d_call: -
cdr3_aa: CAWSGRANYGYTF
cdr3_nt: TGTGCCTGGAGTGGGAGGGCTAACTATGGCTACACCTTC

v_call: TRBV27
clone_size: -
j_call: TRBJ1-1
d_call: -
cdr3_aa: CASSLLPGGKGAEAFF
cdr3_nt: TGTGCCAGCAGTCTCCTCCCTGGGGGTAAAGGAGCTGAAGCTTTCTTT

v_call: TRBV2
clone_size: -
j_call: TRBJ1-5
d_call: -
cdr3_aa: CASSERTEIQPQHF
cdr3_nt: TGTGCCAGCAGTGAACGGACAGAGATACAGCCCCAGCATTTT

v_call: TRBV7-9
clone_size: once
j_call: TRBJ2-2
d_call: TRBD2
cdr3_aa: CASSLRWLAGENGELFF
cdr3_nt: TGTGCCAGCAGCTTACGCTGGCTAGCGGGAGAGAACGGGGAGCTGTTTTTT

v_call: TRBV6-2/TRBV6-3
clone_size: -
j_call: TRBJ1-2
d_call: -
cdr3_aa: CASSYTDRLYGYTF
cdr3_nt: TGTGCCAGCAGTTACACTGACAGGCTCTATGGCTACACCTTC

v_call: TRBV12-3/TRBV12-4
clone_size: -
j_call: TRBJ2-4
d_call: -
cdr3_aa: CASSFQVKNIQYF
cdr3_nt: TGTGCCAGCAGTTTCCAGGTTAAAAACATTCAGTACTTC

v_call: TRBV7-2
clone_size: -
j_call: TRBJ2-1
d_call: -
cdr3_aa: CASSITGPYNEQFF
cdr3_nt: TGTGCCAGCAGCATTACAGGGCCCTACAATGAGCAGTTCTTC

v_call: TRBV4-3
clone_size: -
j_call: TRBJ2-7
d_call: -
cdr3_aa: CASSQDWSSYEQYF
cdr3_nt: TGCGCCAGCAGCCAAGACTGGAGCTCCTACGAGCAGTACTTC

v_call: TRBV29-1
clone_size: once
j_call: TRBJ2-3
d_call: TRBD2
cdr3_aa: CSVRTSGTSTDTQYF
cdr3_nt: TGCAGCGTTCGGACTAGCGGGACTAGCACAGATACGCAGTATTTT

v_call: TRBV7-6
clone_size: -
j_call: TRBJ2-5
d_call: -
cdr3_aa: CASSFRAAGQLQETQYF
cdr3_nt: TGTGCCAGCAGCTTTAGGGCTGCGGGACAGCTGCAAGAGACCCAGTACTTC

v_call: TRBV5-1
clone_size: -
j_call: TRBJ1-6
d_call: -
cdr3_aa: CASSLGKNNSPLHF
cdr3_nt: TGCGCCAGCAGCTTGGGTAAAAATAATTCACCCCTCCACTTT

v_call: TRBV5-1
clone_size: -
j_call: TRBJ2-7
d_call: -
cdr3_aa: CASSLANGTAYEQYF
cdr3_nt: TGCGCCAGCAGCTTGGCCAACGGGACCGCCTACGAGCAGTACTTC

v_call: TRBV7-8
clone_size: -
j_call: TRBJ1-3
d_call: -
cdr3_aa: CASSLSGNTIYF
cdr3_nt: TGTGCCAGCAGCCTATCTGGAAACACCATATATTTT

v_call: TRBV29-1
clone_size: -
j_call: TRBJ1-1
d_call: TRBD1
cdr3_aa: CSVLTGAHTEAFF
cdr3_nt: TGCAGCGTGTTGACAGGGGCCCACACTGAAGCTTTCTTT

v_call: TRBV4-3
clone_size: -
j_call: TRBJ2-2
d_call: -
cdr3_aa: CASSQDWGQDGELFF
cdr3_nt: TGCGCCAGCAGCCAAGATTGGGGGCAAGACGGGGAGCTGTTTTTT

v_call: TRBV7-8
clone_size: -
j_call: TRBJ1-4
d_call: TRBD1
cdr3_aa: CASRRQGIEKLFF
cdr3_nt: TGTGCCAGCCGGAGACAGGGCATTGAAAAACTGTTTTTT

v_call: TRBV4-1
clone_size: -
j_call: TRBJ2-7
d_call: TRBD1
cdr3_aa: CASSQDAGTGRYEQYF
cdr3_nt: TGCGCCAGCAGCCAAGATGCCGGGACAGGGAGGTACGAGCAGTACTTC

v_call: TRBV25-1
clone_size: -
j_call: TRBJ2-2
d_call: -
cdr3_aa: CASMGINTGELFF
cdr3_nt: TGTGCCAGCATGGGGATTAACACCGGGGAGCTGTTTTTT

v_call: TRBV3-1/TRBV3-2
clone_size: -
j_call: TRBJ2-7
d_call: TRBD2
cdr3_aa: CASSQGTSGSYEQYF
cdr3_nt: TGTGCCAGCAGCCAGGGGACTAGCGGGAGTTACGAGCAGTACTTC

v_call: TRBV7-9
clone_size: once
j_call: TRBJ1-1
d_call: TRBD1
cdr3_aa: CASSYRGTEAFF
cdr3_nt: TGTGCCAGCAGCTACAGGGGCACTGAAGCTTTCTTT

v_call: TRBV11-2
clone_size: -
j_call: TRBJ2-3
d_call: TRBD2
cdr3_aa: CASRLGLAGSAQYF
cdr3_nt: TGTGCCAGCAGATTGGGACTAGCGGGATCAGCGCAGTATTTT

v_call: TRBV27
clone_size: -
j_call: TRBJ2-5
d_call: -
cdr3_aa: CASSRSGETQYF
cdr3_nt: TGTGCCAGCAGTCGATCAGGGGAGACCCAGTACTTC

v_call: TRBV30
clone_size: -
j_call: TRBJ2-5
d_call: -
cdr3_aa: CAWSPTGETQYF
cdr3_nt: TGTGCCTGGAGTCCCACCGGGGAGACCCAGTACTTC

v_call: TRBV9
clone_size: once
j_call: TRBJ2-3
d_call: -
cdr3_aa: CASSVGERDTQYF
cdr3_nt: TGTGCCAGCAGCGTAGGTGAGCGGGATACGCAGTATTTT

v_call: TRBV27
clone_size: -
j_call: TRBJ1-6
d_call: -
cdr3_aa: CASREYNSPLHF
cdr3_nt: TGTGCCAGCAGGGAATATAATTCACCCCTCCACTTT

v_call: TRBV5-5
clone_size: -
j_call: TRBJ1-1
d_call: -
cdr3_aa: CASSLGLGGLEAFF
cdr3_nt: TGTGCCAGCAGCTTGGGATTGGGGGGTTTAGAAGCTTTCTTT

v_call: TRBV18
clone_size: once
j_call: TRBJ1-4
d_call: -
cdr3_aa: CASSPPVGEKLFF
cdr3_nt: TGTGCCAGCTCACCACCGGTAGGGGAAAAACTGTTTTTT

v_call: TRBV18
clone_size: -
j_call: TRBJ2-5
d_call: -
cdr3_aa: CASSPPQFSIETQYF
cdr3_nt: TGTGCCAGCTCACCTCCCCAGTTCTCTATAGAGACCCAGTACTTC

v_call: TRBV19
clone_size: -
j_call: TRBJ1-5
d_call: -
cdr3_aa: CASSRRSGMQPQHF
cdr3_nt: TGTGCCAGTAGTAGGCGGTCAGGGATGCAGCCCCAGCATTTT

v_call: TRBV30
clone_size: -
j_call: TRBJ2-1
d_call: -
cdr3_aa: CAWSQFGRVSSYNEQFF
cdr3_nt: TGTGCCTGGAGTCAATTCGGTAGAGTAAGCTCCTACAATGAGCAGTTCTTC

v_call: TRBV12-3/TRBV12-4
clone_size: once
j_call: TRBJ1-1
d_call: -
cdr3_aa: CASGTGTEAFF
cdr3_nt: TGTGCCAGCGGTACGGGCACTGAAGCTTTCTTT

v_call: TRBV18
clone_size: -
j_call: TRBJ2-7
d_call: -
cdr3_aa: CASSPPATKYEQYF
cdr3_nt: TGTGCCAGCTCACCACCGGCGACAAAATACGAGCAGTACTTC

v_call: TRBV6-6
clone_size: -
j_call: TRBJ2-1
d_call: TRBD2
cdr3_aa: CASRPSGRARNEQFF
cdr3_nt: TGTGCCAGCAGGCCTAGCGGGAGGGCCCGGAATGAGCAGTTCTTC

v_call: TRBV11-3
clone_size: -
j_call: TRBJ2-7
d_call: -
cdr3_aa: CASSLGAGQSYEQYF
cdr3_nt: TGTGCCAGCAGCTTAGGTGCGGGACAATCCTACGAGCAGTACTTC

v_call: TRBV5-5
clone_size: -
j_call: TRBJ2-5
d_call: TRBD2
cdr3_aa: CASSRLAEETQYF
cdr3_nt: TGTGCCAGCAGCAGACTAGCGGAAGAGACCCAGTACTTC